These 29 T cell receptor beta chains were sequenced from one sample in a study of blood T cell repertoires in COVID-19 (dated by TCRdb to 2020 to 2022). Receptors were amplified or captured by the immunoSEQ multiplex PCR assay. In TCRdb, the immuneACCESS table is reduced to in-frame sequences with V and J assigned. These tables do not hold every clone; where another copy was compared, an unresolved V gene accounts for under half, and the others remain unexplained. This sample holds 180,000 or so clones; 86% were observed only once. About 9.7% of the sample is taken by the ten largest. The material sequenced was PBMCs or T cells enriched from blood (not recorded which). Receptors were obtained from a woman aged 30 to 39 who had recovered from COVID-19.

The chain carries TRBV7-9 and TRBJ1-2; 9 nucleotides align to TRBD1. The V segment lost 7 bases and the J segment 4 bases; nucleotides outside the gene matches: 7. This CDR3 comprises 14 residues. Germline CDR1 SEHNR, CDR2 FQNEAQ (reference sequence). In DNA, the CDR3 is TGTGCCAGCACCGGACAGGGGCGAGGCTATGGCTACACCTTC. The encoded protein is CASTGQGRGYGYTF.

The CDR3, as DNA: TGCGCCAGCAGCTTGGCGGGGATTTCCTACAATGAGCAGTTCTTC. Translated, it gives CASSLAGISYNEQFF. The V and J genes are TRBV5-1 and TRBJ2-1; D might be TRBD2 (5 bases). This CDR3 spans 15 amino acids. The germline V and J ends were trimmed by 0 bases and 1 base, with 8 bases remaining between them. CDR1 and CDR2 (germline): SGHRS, YFSETQ.

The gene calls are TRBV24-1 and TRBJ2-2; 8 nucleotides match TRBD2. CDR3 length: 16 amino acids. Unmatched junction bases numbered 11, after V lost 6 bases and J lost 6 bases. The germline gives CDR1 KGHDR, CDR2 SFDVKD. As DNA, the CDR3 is TGTGCCACCAGTAGTACTAGCGGCCGTCTATCCGGGGAGCTGTTTTTT. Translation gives CATSSTSGRLSGELFF.

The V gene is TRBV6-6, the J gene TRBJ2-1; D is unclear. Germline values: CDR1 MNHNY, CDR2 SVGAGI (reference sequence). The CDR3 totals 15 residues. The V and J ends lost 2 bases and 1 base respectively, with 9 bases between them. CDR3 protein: CASSYATGSYNEQFF. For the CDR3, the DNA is TGTGCCAGCAGTTACGCGACTGGGTCCTACAATGAGCAGTTCTTC.

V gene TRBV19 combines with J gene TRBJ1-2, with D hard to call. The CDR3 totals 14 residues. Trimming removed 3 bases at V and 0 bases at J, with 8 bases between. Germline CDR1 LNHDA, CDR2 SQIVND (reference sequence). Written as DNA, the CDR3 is TGTGCCAGTAGTATCGACACGTCTAACTATGGCTACACCTTC. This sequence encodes CASSIDTSNYGYTF.

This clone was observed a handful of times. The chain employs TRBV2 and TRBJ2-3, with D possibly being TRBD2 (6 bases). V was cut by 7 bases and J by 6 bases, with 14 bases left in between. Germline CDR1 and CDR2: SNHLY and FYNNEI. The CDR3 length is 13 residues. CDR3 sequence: CASTLTSSDTQYF. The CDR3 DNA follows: TGTGCCAGCACCCTAACTAGCTCCGATACGCAGTATTTT.

In nucleotides, the CDR3 is TGTGCCACCAGCCAGAGATTTGAAGCGGGAGGGGGCAATGAGCAGTTCTTC. This codes for CATSQRFEAGGGNEQFF. The J gene is TRBJ2-1, the V gene TRBV15, with 10 bases matching TRBD2. This CDR3 has 17 amino acids. With V trimmed by 5 bases and J by 6 bases, 13 bases remained unmatched. In germline, CDR1 is LNHNV, CDR2 YYDKDF (reference sequence).

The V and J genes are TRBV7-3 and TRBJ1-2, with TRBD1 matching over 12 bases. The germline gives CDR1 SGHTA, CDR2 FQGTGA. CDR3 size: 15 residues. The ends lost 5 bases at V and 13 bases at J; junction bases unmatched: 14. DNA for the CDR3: TGTGCCAGCAGCCAGGGCCCGGGACAGGGGGCGACTCTCACCTTC. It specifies CASSQGPGQGATLTF.

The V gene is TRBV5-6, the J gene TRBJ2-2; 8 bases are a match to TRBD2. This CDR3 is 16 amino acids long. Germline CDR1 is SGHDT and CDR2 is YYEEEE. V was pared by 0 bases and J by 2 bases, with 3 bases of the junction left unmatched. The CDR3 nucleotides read TGTGCCAGCAGCTTGGCTAGCGGGCCTAACACCGGGGAGCTGTTTTTT. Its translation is CASSLASGPNTGELFF. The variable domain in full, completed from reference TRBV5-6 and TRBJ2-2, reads DAGVTQSPTHLIKTRGQQVTLRCSPKSGHDTVSWYQQALGQGPQFIFQYYEEEERQRGNFPDRFSGHQFPNYSSELNVNALLLGDSALYLCASSLASGPNTGELFFGEGSRLTVL.

CDR3 bases: TGTGCCAGCAGTCGAAGAGCGGGAGATAGGTTGAATGAGCAGTTCTTC. Protein product: CASSRRAGDRLNEQFF. The V and J genes are TRBV6-6 and TRBJ2-1; TRBD2 aligns across 8 bases. The CDR3 contains 16 residues. With V trimmed by 5 bases and J by 7 bases, 13 bases remained unmatched. Germline V gives CDR1 MNHNY, CDR2 SVGAGI (reference sequence).

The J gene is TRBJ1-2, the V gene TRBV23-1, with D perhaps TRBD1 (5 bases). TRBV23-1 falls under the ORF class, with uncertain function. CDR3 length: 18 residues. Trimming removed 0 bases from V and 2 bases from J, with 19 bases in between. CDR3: CASSQSPRPGGGNYGYTF. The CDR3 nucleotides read TGCGCCAGCAGTCAATCCCCTCGACCGGGCGGGGGAAACTATGGCTACACCTTC.

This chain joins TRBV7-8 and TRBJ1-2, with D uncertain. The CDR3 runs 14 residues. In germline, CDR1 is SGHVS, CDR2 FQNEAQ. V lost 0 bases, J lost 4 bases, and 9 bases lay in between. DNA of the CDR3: TGTGCCAGCAGCTTAGCCCAGGTGGGCTATGGCTACACCTTC. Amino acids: CASSLAQVGYGYTF. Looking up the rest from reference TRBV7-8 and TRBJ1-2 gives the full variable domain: GAGVSQSPRYKVAKRGQDVALRCDPISGHVSLFWYQQALGQGPEFLTYFQNEAQLDKSGLPSDRFFAERPEGSVSTLKIQRTQQEDSAVYLCASSLAQVGYGYTFGSGTRLTVV.

This CDR3 is CASRRTGGGEQYF. CDR3 bases: TGTGCCAGCAGAAGGACAGGGGGGGGCGAGCAGTACTTC. The chain combines TRBV27 with TRBJ2-7, with TRBD1 matching 10 bases. The CDR3 is 13 residues long. V gave up 6 bases and J gave up 6 bases; unmatched junction bases: 5. Per germline, CDR1 MNHEY and CDR2 SMNVEV (reference sequence).

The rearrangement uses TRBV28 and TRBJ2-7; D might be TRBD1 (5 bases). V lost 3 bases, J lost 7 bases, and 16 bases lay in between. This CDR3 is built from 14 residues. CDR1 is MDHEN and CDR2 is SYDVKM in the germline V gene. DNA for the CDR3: TGTGCCAGCAGTTTTCTCCTAGGGGCAAGAGAGCAGTACTTC. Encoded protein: CASSFLLGAREQYF.

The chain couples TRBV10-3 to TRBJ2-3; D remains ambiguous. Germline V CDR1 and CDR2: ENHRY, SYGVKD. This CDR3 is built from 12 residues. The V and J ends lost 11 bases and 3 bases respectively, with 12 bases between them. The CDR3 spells CAVAGPTDTQYF. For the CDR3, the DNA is TGTGCCGTCGCTGGGCCTACAGATACGCAGTATTTT.

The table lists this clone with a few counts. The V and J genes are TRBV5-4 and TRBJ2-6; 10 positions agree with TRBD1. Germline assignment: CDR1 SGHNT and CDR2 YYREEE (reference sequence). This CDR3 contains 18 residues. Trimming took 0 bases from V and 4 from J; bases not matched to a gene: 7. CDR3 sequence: CASSLGTGGRSGANVLTF. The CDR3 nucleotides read TGTGCCAGCAGCTTGGGGACAGGGGGACGTAGCGGGGCCAACGTCCTGACTTTC.

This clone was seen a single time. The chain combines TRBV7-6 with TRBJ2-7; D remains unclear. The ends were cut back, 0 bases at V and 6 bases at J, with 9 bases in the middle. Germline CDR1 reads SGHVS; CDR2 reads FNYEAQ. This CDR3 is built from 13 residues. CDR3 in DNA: TGTGCCAGCAGCTTAGCGCATGGCGGCGAGCAGTACTTC. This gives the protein CASSLAHGGEQYF.

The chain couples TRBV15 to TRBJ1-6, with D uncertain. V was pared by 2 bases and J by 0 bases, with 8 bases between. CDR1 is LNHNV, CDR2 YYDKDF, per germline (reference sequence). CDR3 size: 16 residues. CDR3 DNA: TGTGCCACCAGCAGACGGTCGAGCTCCTATAATTCACCCCTCCACTTT. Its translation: CATSRRSSSYNSPLHF.

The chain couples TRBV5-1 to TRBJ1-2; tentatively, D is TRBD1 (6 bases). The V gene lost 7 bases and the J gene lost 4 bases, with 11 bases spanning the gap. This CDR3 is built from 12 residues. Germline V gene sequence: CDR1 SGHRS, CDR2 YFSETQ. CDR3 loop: CASRQESYGYTF. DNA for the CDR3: TGCGCCAGCCGACAGGAGAGCTATGGCTACACCTTC.

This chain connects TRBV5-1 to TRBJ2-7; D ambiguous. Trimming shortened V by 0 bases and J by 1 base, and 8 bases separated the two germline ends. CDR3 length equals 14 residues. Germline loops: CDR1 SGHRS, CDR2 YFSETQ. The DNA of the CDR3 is TGCGCCAGCAGCTTGGGGCTGGAGTCCTACGAGCAGTACTTC. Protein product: CASSLGLESYEQYF.

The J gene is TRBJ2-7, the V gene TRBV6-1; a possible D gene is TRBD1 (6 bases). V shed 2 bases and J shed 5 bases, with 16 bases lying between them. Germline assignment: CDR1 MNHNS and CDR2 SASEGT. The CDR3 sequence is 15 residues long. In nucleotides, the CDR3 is TGTGCCAGCAGTGAAAAGAGGGGGTTGGATGACGAGCAGTACTTC. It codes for CASSEKRGLDDEQYF.

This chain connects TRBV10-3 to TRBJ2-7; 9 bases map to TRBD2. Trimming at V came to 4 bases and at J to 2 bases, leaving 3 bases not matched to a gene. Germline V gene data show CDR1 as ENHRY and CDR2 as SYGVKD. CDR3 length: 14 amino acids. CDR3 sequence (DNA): TGTGCCATCAGTGGGCTAGCGGGACCCTACGAGCAGTACTTC. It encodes CAISGLAGPYEQYF.

CDR3 sequence reads: CASSVELDSYEQYF. The DNA of the CDR3 is TGTGCCAGCAGCGTAGAGCTAGACTCCTACGAGCAGTACTTC. V is TRBV9 and J is TRBJ2-7; no reliable D call. With 0 bases removed from V and 0 bases from J, the gap between germline ends came to 7 bases. This CDR3 comprises 14 residues. Germline values: CDR1 SGDLS, CDR2 YYNGEE. The whole variable domain, filled in from reference TRBV9 and TRBJ2-7, reads DSGVTQTPKHLITATGQRVTLRCSPRSGDLSVYWYQQSLDQGLQFLIQYYNGEERAKGNILERFSAQQFPDLHSELNLSSLELGDSALYFCASSVELDSYEQYFGPGTRLTVT.

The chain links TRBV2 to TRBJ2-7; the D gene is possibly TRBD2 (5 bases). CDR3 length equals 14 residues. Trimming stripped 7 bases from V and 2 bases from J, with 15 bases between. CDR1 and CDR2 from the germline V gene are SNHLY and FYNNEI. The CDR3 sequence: CASKSSLGAYEQYF. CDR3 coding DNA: TGTGCCAGCAAGAGCTCCCTCGGGGCCTACGAGCAGTACTTC.

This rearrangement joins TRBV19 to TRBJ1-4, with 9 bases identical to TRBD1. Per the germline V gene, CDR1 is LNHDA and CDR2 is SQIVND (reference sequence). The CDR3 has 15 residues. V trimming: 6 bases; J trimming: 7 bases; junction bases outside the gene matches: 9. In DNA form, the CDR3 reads TGTGCCAGTAGCCGAAGGACAGGGGATCGTGAAAAACTGTTTTTT. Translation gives CASSRRTGDREKLFF.

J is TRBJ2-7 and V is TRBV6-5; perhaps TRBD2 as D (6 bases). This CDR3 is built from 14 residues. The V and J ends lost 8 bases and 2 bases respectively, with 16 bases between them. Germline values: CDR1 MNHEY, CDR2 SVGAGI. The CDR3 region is CASFSPRGPYEQYF. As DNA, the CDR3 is TGTGCCAGCTTCTCGCCGCGGGGCCCCTACGAGCAGTACTTC.

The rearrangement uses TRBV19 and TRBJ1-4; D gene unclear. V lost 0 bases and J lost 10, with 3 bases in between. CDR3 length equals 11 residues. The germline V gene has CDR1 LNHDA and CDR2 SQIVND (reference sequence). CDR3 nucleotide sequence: TGTGCCAGTAGTATAGACGGAAAACTGTTTTTT. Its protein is CASSIDGKLFF.

CDR3 in amino acids: CASSQQRGYEQYF. CDR3 bases: TGCGCCAGCAGCCAACAAAGGGGCTACGAGCAGTACTTC. J is TRBJ2-7 and V is TRBV4-1; D is possibly TRBD1 (5 bases). This CDR3 comprises 13 residues. Germline-derived CDR1 and CDR2 are MGHRA and YSYEKL. Deletions cut 2 bases from V and 3 bases from J, with 8 bases between.

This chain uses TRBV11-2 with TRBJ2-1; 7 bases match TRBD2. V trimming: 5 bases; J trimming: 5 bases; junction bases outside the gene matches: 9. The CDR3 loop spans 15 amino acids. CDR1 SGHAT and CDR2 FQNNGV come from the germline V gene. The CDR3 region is CASSLRGRGNNEQFF. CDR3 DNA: TGTGCCAGCAGCCTTCGTGGGCGGGGGAACAATGAGCAGTTCTTC.